These T cell receptor beta chains were read from a single sample in a study of T cell responses to AZD1222 COVID-19 vaccine. Only in-frame clones appear in the TCRdb table, and some are missing; sequencing was by immunoSEQ multiplex PCR. Of 150,000 to 200,000 clones listed, approximately 93% are singletons. This specimen was peripheral blood, taken on day 0 of AZD1222 vaccination. The receptors derive from an adult in good health. CDR3s include the opening cysteine and the closing phenylalanine or tryptophan. A D gene is named only where the DNA matches it firmly. Only part of the rows carry a size: once, few, many, or a class if the clone is expanded.

d_call clone_size j_call v_call cdr3_nt cdr3_aa
. . TRBJ2-6 TRBV5-1 TGCGCCAGTGCAAAGGATGCCAACGTCCTGACTTTC CASAKDANVLTF
. . TRBJ1-2 TRBV19 TGTGCCAGTAGTATAGTACAGGCAAACTATGGCTACACCTTC CASSIVQANYGYTF
. . TRBJ1-1 TRBV3-1/TRBV3-2 TGTGCCAGCAGCCAAGATAACGGAGAAAGGGACACTGAAGCTTTCTTT CASSQDNGERDTEAFF
TRBD1 . TRBJ2-2 TRBV30 TGTGCCTGGACTACCCGGGACAGGGACACCGGGGAGCTGTTTTTT CAWTTRDRDTGELFF
TRBD1 . TRBJ1-5 TRBV19 TGTGCCAGTAGTACGGGACAGATGAATCAGCCCCAGCATTTT CASSTGQMNQPQHF
. . TRBJ1-1 TRBV7-2 TGTGCCAGCAGCTTATTGAGGACAAGTGGAACTGAAGCTTTCTTT CASSLLRTSGTEAFF
. . TRBJ1-2 TRBV3-1/TRBV3-2 TGTGCCAGCAGCTCGTCGGGTGACTATGGCTACACCTTC CASSSSGDYGYTF
. . TRBJ2-5 TRBV5-4 TGTGCCAGCAGCTTGGGGGCCCTGTCCTTTCAAGAGACCCAGTACTTC CASSLGALSFQETQYF
. . TRBJ1-1 TRBV28 TGTGCCAGCAGTTTGGTAGACAGCCCGGGCACTGAAGCTTTCTTT CASSLVDSPGTEAFF
. . TRBJ2-7 TRBV18 TGTGCCAGCTCACCACCTGGGCTTTATGAGCAGTACTTC CASSPPGLYEQYF
. . TRBJ2-2 TRBV18 TGTGCCAGCTCACCACTCGAGTGGGAGTACACCGGGGAGCTGTTTTTT CASSPLEWEYTGELFF
. . TRBJ2-2 TRBV5-4 TGTGCCAGCAGCGGGTGGACTACAAACACCGGGGAGCTGTTTTTT CASSGWTTNTGELFF
. . TRBJ2-7 TRBV27 TGTGCCAGCTCCAAGGGTGTACAAAAAAGTAAGCAGTACTTC CASSKGVQKSKQYF
. . TRBJ1-5 TRBV2 TGTGCCAGCAGTGAAATGGGTCCATTCAATCAGCCCCAGCATTTT CASSEMGPFNQPQHF
TRBD1 . TRBJ1-2 TRBV7-8 TGTGCCAGCAGCAACGACAGGGAGAATAACTATGGCTACACCTTC CASSNDRENNYGYTF
TRBD1 few TRBJ2-7 TRBV27 TGTGCCAGCACCAACAGGGGGTTGGACGAGCAGTACTTC CASTNRGLDEQYF
. few TRBJ1-2 TRBV5-6 TGTGCCAGCACCCGAAGTTCTGGCTACACCTTC CASTRSSGYTF
TRBD1 . TRBJ1-5 TRBV27 TGTGCCAGCAGCCGACAGGGATGGGATCAGCCCCAGCATTTT CASSRQGWDQPQHF
. once TRBJ1-1 TRBV5-6 TGTGCCAGCAGCTTCTTATTCGTAGCCACTGAAGCTTTCTTT CASSFLFVATEAFF
. . TRBJ2-2 TRBV2 TGTGCCTATCGGGGAGGCACCGGGGAGCTGTTTTTT CAYRGGTGELFF
. . TRBJ2-2 TRBV6-5 TGTGCCAGCAGCTTCAGGGCGAACACCGGGGAGCTGTTTTTT CASSFRANTGELFF
TRBD1 . TRBJ1-2 TRBV28 TGTGCCAGCAGTTTGACCACAGGGGGCCGGGGCTACACCTTC CASSLTTGGRGYTF
. . TRBJ2-2 TRBV19 TGTGCCTCAAAACCCGGACACACAAACACCGGGGAGCTGTTTTTT CASKPGHTNTGELFF
. . TRBJ2-5 TRBV18 TGTGCCAGCTCAGAGTACCAAGAGACCCAGTACTTC CASSEYQETQYF
. . TRBJ1-2 TRBV5-1 TGCGCCAGCAGCGGGGGGGCAAACTATGGCTACACCTTC CASSGGANYGYTF
TRBD2 . TRBJ2-7 TRBV3-1/TRBV3-2 TGTGCCAGCAGCCATGTACCCGGGACTAGCGGATCCTACGAGCAGTACTTC CASSHVPGTSGSYEQYF
. . TRBJ2-3 TRBV14 TGTGCCAGCAGCTACGGGGGCGGGGGAACCTCAGATACGCAGTATTTT CASSYGGGGTSDTQYF
. once TRBJ2-5 TRBV7-9 TGTGCCAGCAGCCGAATCTCGGAGGAGACCCAGTACTTC CASSRISEETQYF
TRBD1 . TRBJ1-4 TRBV9 TGTGCCAGCAGCGGATCGACAGGGATGACATTTGCAACTAATGAAAAACTGTTTTTT CASSGSTGMTFATNEKLFF
. . TRBJ2-1 TRBV5-1 TGCGCCAGCAGCTTGGGGGGACATAGGTCCTACAATGAGCAGTTCTTC CASSLGGHRSYNEQFF
. once TRBJ2-3 TRBV18 TGTGCCAGCTCACCGTCTAGGGAGAAAGATACGCAGTATTTT CASSPSREKDTQYF
. . TRBJ1-5 TRBV7-6 TGTGCCAGCAGCTTAGGAGGGGACCTAAATCAGCCCCAGCATTTT CASSLGGDLNQPQHF
. . TRBJ2-7 TRBV5-1 TGCGCCAGCAGCTCAGGACTAAGCCACGACACCTACGAGCAGTACTTC CASSSGLSHDTYEQYF
. . TRBJ1-1 TRBV19 TGTGCCAGTATGGGTACAGTCACTGAAGCTTTCTTT CASMGTVTEAFF
. once TRBJ1-5 TRBV5-1 TGCGCCAGCAGCTTGGCTGGGGAGAATCAGCCCCAGCATTTT CASSLAGENQPQHF
. . TRBJ1-2 TRBV2 TGTGCCAGCAGCCCCGGGGGTATGCGTTACTATGGCTACACCTTC CASSPGGMRYYGYTF
TRBD2 . TRBJ2-6 TRBV18 TGTGCCAGCTCACCCCTCCCTAGCGGGGGGATCTCTGGGGCCAACGTCCTGACTTTC CASSPLPSGGISGANVLTF
TRBD1 . TRBJ1-1 TRBV6-6 TGTGCCAGCAGCAGGGGGCGGGACACTGAAGCTTTCTTT CASSRGRDTEAFF
. . TRBJ1-2 TRBV3-1/TRBV3-2 TGTGCCAGCAGCCAAGAAATCACGGCCCATGGCTACACCTTC CASSQEITAHGYTF
. . TRBJ2-7 TRBV9 TGTGCCAGCAGCAAACGACAGGTTTCCTACGAGCAGTACTTC CASSKRQVSYEQYF
. . TRBJ1-1 TRBV18 TGTGCCAGCTCACCTCTAGGGGGGATGACTGAAGCTTTCTTT CASSPLGGMTEAFF
. . TRBJ1-2 TRBV9 TGTGCCAGCAGCACCTCACTGGCCAACTATGGCTACACCTTC CASSTSLANYGYTF
. . TRBJ1-2 TRBV28 TGTGCCAGCACCCGACTTACGGATTTTGGCTACACCTTC CASTRLTDFGYTF
. . TRBJ1-1 TRBV5-1 TGCGCCAGCAGCCTTTTGGTCCCCAGGGAATTGAACACTGAAGCTTTCTTT CASSLLVPRELNTEAFF
. . TRBJ2-7 TRBV6-5 TGTGCCAGCAGGATCAGGGGGGAGGAGCAGTACTTC CASRIRGEEQYF
. . TRBJ1-6 TRBV5-1 TGCGCCAGCAGCTTGGCCAGCTCAAATTCACCCCTCCACTTT CASSLASSNSPLHF
. . TRBJ1-6 TRBV6-5 TGTGCCAGCAGTTCCTCTCCTGGGCTCGGGGATTCACCCCTCCACTTT CASSSSPGLGDSPLHF
. . TRBJ1-1 TRBV11-1 TGTGCCAGCAGCTTAGCAAGGGAGGGCCGGGGGGCTTTCTTT CASSLAREGRGAFF
. . TRBJ1-1 TRBV19 TGTGCCAGTAGTATTATCCCGGGGAACACTGAAGCTTTCTTT CASSIIPGNTEAFF
. once TRBJ2-1 TRBV6-5 TGTGCCAGCAGTTACTCAACAAGGCAAACAGAGCAGTTCTTC CASSYSTRQTEQFF